This note documents a single T cell receptor beta chain sequence. This specimen comes from a study of control samples from healthy donors and cancer patients. Per germline, CDR1 MGHRA and CDR2 YSYEKL. V lost 2 bases and J lost 4; bases outside the gene matches: 6. The CDR3 has 15 residues. Some clones are missing from TCRdb's copy, which holds only in-frame ones; the method was immunoSEQ multiplex PCR. The data show about 160,000 clones, roughly 93% seen once. The clonotype originates from a man younger than 30 in good health. The sample taken for sequencing was blood. The chain uses TRBV4-1 and TRBJ2-3; 7 bases agree with TRBD2. CDR3: CASSQLPGGPDTQYF. CDR3 DNA: TGCGCCAGCAGCCAACTACCGGGAGGCCCAGATACGCAGTATTTT.